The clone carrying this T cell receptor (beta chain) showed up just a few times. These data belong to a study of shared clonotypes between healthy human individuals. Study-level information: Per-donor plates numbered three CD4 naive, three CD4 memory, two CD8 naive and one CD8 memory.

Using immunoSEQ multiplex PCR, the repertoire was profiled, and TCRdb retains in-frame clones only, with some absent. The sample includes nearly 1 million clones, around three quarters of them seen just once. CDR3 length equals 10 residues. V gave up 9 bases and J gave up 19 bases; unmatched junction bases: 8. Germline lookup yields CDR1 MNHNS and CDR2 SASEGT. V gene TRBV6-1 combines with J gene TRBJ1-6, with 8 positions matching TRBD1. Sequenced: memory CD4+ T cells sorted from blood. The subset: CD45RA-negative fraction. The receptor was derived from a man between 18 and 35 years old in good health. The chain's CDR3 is CASVDRGFHF. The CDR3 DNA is TGTGCCAGTGTAGACAGGGGCTTTCACTTT.